This entry describes one TCR beta chain. The sample comes from a study of blood T cell repertoires in COVID-19. About the study: Acute-phase and convalescent COVID-19 samples originated in the United States, Italy and Spain. Sources were T cells, B-cell-depleted T cells, or PBMCs; the material itself was cDNA or gDNA.

In the study's own analysis: Amplification with reference gene primers provided the estimates of nucleated cell counts. Sequencing was performed with immunoSEQ multiplex PCR; in TCRdb, only in-frame clones are kept and a portion is missing. Clone size and the V and J calls come from that table; the DNA yielded D and trimming. In the table there are roughly 380,000 clones, 88% of which are singletons. From germline, CDR1 is MDHEN and CDR2 SYDVKM. The V and J ends lost 4 bases and 9 bases respectively, with 15 bases between them. The CDR3 extends over 13 amino acids. Those who participated ranged in age from roughly 18 to 95 years and resided in approximately 23 US areas.

The genes are TRBV28 and TRBJ2-5; possibly TRBD2 for D (7 bases). Sequenced sample: PBMCs or T cells enriched from blood (not recorded which). The receptor was isolated from a woman in her thirties who had been exposed to COVID-19. The CDR3 sequence: CASSWGGRVAQYF. CDR3 bases: TGTGCCAGCAGTTGGGGGGGGCGGGTGGCCCAGTACTTC.